The next 14 T cell receptor beta chains were all read from a single sample in a study of molecular identifiers for immune sequencing clone quantification. One entry per CDR3 protein results from TCRdb running MiXCR on the PCR reads. The sample lists under 600,000 distinct CDR3 sequences, 20% to 25% seen once, with around 0.84% in the top ten. Sequencing was done on a sample of naive CD8+ T cells from blood, with Jurkat cell RNA spiked in. The subset was: FACS-sorted CD8+CD4-CCR7+CD45RA+ naive T cells. The receptors come from a human donor in good health. Some libraries in this study had Jurkat cell RNA spiked in.

This clonotype was detected once. The V gene is TRBV9, the J gene TRBJ2-7; TRBD1 might be the D (6 bases). With 0 bases removed from V and 0 bases from J, the gap between germline ends came to 7 bases. This CDR3 region has 14 residues. CDR1 is SGDLS, CDR2 YYNGEE, per germline. Written as DNA, the CDR3 is TGTGCCAGCAGCGTAGGGGACAACTCCTACGAGCAGTACTTC. Translation gives CASSVGDNSYEQYF. Combining the CDR3 with reference TRBV9 and TRBJ2-7 gives the whole variable domain DSGVTQTPKHLITATGQRVTLRCSPRSGDLSVYWYQQSLDQGLQFLIQYYNGEERAKGNILERFSAQQFPDLHSELNLSSLELGDSALYFCASSVGDNSYEQYFGPGTRLTVT.

This clonotype was recorded at least ten times. A junction boundary mismatches the germline segment, possibly from a read error. The genes are TRBV14 and TRBJ1-1, with 11 nucleotides matching TRBD1. CDR1 and CDR2 (germline): SGHDN, FVKESK. There are 14 residues in the CDR3. CDR3 in amino acids: CASSQGQGDTEAFF. CDR3 DNA: TGCGCCAGCAGCCAGGGACAGGGGGACACTGAAGCTTTCTTT.

This clonotype occurred a few times. The rearrangement links TRBV7-8 to TRBJ1-1; 10 nucleotides agree with TRBD1. Germline V gives CDR1 SGHVS, CDR2 FQNEAQ. J gave up 0 bases and V 4 bases, and 8 bases lay outside the gene matches. The CDR3 runs 17 residues. In DNA form, the CDR3 reads TGTGCCAGCAGCTCCCCATCGGGACAGGGGTTGAACACTGAAGCTTTCTTT. It yields the protein CASSSPSGQGLNTEAFF.

This clonotype has a count of ten or more. The chain uses TRBV12-3 or TRBV12-4 and TRBJ2-2, with a tentative D call TRBD1 (6 bases). V was trimmed by 3 bases and J by 0 bases, leaving 14 bases between them. The CDR3 extends over 17 amino acids. CDR3 region: CASSFRYYRANTGELFF. The CDR3 nucleotides read TGTGCCAGCAGTTTTCGCTATTACAGGGCGAACACCGGGGAGCTGTTTTTT.

With regard to this clonotype: This sequence may be a read error, since a much larger clone differs from it by one base. In DNA, the CDR3 is TGCAGTGCTACAAGACACAGGGCGACCCCTGAAGCTTTCTTT. It is translated as CSATRHRATPEAFF. V usage is TRBV20-1 and J usage is TRBJ1-1; a possible D gene is TRBD1 (6 bases). The V end lost 4 bases, the J end lost 6 bases, and 18 bases lay between the germline ends. The CDR3 contains 14 residues. Germline V gene lookup returns CDR1 DFQATT and CDR2 SNEGSKA (reference sequence).

This clonotype was counted between two and nine times. This chain connects TRBV4-1 to TRBJ2-2; unclear D gene. V lost 1 base, J lost 5 bases, and 14 bases lay in between. Looked up from germline, CDR1 is MGHRA and CDR2 is YSYEKL. CDR3 length equals 16 residues. The CDR3 loop reads CASSQGPEMVTGELFF. CDR3 in DNA: TGCGCCAGCAGCCAAGGGCCGGAGATGGTAACCGGGGAGCTGTTTTTT.

The chain carries TRBV27 and TRBJ2-3, with unresolved D. The V gene lost 6 bases and the J gene lost 3 bases, with 16 bases spanning the gap. The CDR3 covers 15 residues. Looked up from germline, CDR1 is MNHEY and CDR2 is SMNVEV (reference sequence). CDR3 nucleotides: TGTGCCAGCAGCCCGTTCGTGGTTGGAACAGATACGCAGTATTTT. Amino acids: CASSPFVVGTDTQYF.

There are many counts of this clonotype. The V call is TRBV7-8, the J call TRBJ2-5; a possible D gene is TRBD2 (6 bases). The CDR3 length is 16 residues. The germline V gene has CDR1 SGHVS and CDR2 FQNEAQ. V dropped 1 base and J dropped 0 bases, with 12 bases sitting between them. The CDR3 region is CASSLGGERDQETQYF. CDR3 sequence (DNA): TGTGCCAGCAGCTTAGGGGGGGAGAGGGACCAAGAGACCCAGTACTTC.

The chain recombines TRBV9 with TRBJ1-6; 7 bases match TRBD1. Germline V gives CDR1 SGDLS, CDR2 YYNGEE. CDR3 length: 15 residues. With 4 bases clipped from V and 7 bases from J, the junction kept 8 bases outside the gene matches. The chain's CDR3 is CASSPRQGGNSPLHF. The CDR3 coding sequence is TGTGCCAGCAGCCCCCGACAGGGAGGCAATTCACCCCTCCACTTT. Drawing the rest from reference TRBV9 and TRBJ1-6, the complete variable domain is DSGVTQTPKHLITATGQRVTLRCSPRSGDLSVYWYQQSLDQGLQFLIQYYNGEERAKGNILERFSAQQFPDLHSELNLSSLELGDSALYFCASSPRQGGNSPLHFGNGTRLTVT.

This chain joins TRBV7-2 and TRBJ1-4; D is possibly TRBD1 (5 bases). Trimming shortened V by 1 base and J by 12 bases, and 12 bases separated the two germline ends. The CDR3 length is 13 residues. Germline CDR1 and CDR2: SGHTA and FQGNSA. This CDR3 is CASSLEGSQELFF. The DNA for the CDR3 is TGTGCCAGCAGCTTAGAGGGGTCCCAGGAACTGTTTTTT.

This chain links TRBV12-5 with TRBJ2-7, with D perhaps matching TRBD2 (5 bases). The CDR3 consists of 14 residues. V was cut by 6 bases and J by 0 bases, with 12 bases left in between. The germline V gene has CDR1 LGHNT and CDR2 FRNRAP. The CDR3 DNA reads TGTGCTAGTGGGGCGGGTGTTAACTCCTACGAGCAGTACTTC. It specifies CASGAGVNSYEQYF.

This clonotype was seen repeatedly, ten times or more. The chain has TRBV2 and TRBJ2-3, with a possible D match to TRBD1 (6 bases). The CDR3 covers 16 residues. Germline CDR1 reads SNHLY; CDR2 reads FYNNEI. V was pared by 0 bases and J by 1 base, with 11 bases between. This CDR3 reads CASSEAWGLGTDTQYF. The CDR3, as DNA: TGTGCCAGCAGTGAAGCCTGGGGGCTCGGCACAGATACGCAGTATTTT. The full variable domain, with the rest looked up from reference TRBV2 and TRBJ2-3, is EPEVTQTPSHQVTQMGQEVILRCVPISNHLYFYWYRQILGQKVEFLVSFYNNEISEKSEIFDDQFSVERPDGSNFTLKIRSTKLEDSAMYFCASSEAWGLGTDTQYFGPGTRLTVL.

This chain joins TRBV11-2 and TRBJ1-1; 7 bases line up with TRBD1. CDR3 size: 13 residues. The J segment lost 4 bases and the V segment lost 5 bases, leaving 4 bases of the junction unmatched. Germline V lookup: CDR1 SGHAT, CDR2 FQNNGV. The CDR3 DNA reads TGTGCCAGCAGCGTGGGACAGTCCACTGAAGCTTTCTTT. Protein product: CASSVGQSTEAFF.

Points on this clonotype: A read error may explain this, as a much larger clone is one base away. Since the CDR3 does not end with the conserved phenylalanine or tryptophan, this likely comes from a read error. CDR3 sequence: CASNSRDTRSYEQYS. CDR3 in DNA: TGTGCCAGCAACAGCCGGGACACTCGCTCCTACGAGCAGTACTCC. The chain recombines TRBV28 with TRBJ2-7; tentative D call: TRBD1 (6 bases). The CDR3 consists of 15 residues. V was shortened by 7 bases and J by 0 bases, with 16 bases between the two germline ends. The germline gives CDR1 MDHEN, CDR2 SYDVKM.